This T cell receptor beta chain was retrieved from a study of regulatory T cells in long-lasting Graves disease. Arm-PCR of CDR3 regions and iRepertoire HTBI primers were used to build TCR beta libraries. TCRdb itself ran the multiplex PCR reads through MiXCR, one entry per CDR3 protein. The sample has over 450,000 distinct CDR3 sequences; about 12% are singletons. Germline V gives CDR1 SGHNT, CDR2 YYREEE (reference sequence). The J segment lost 0 bases and the V segment lost 2 bases, leaving 5 bases of the junction unmatched. This CDR3 is built from 17 residues. Broader study findings: When disease was persistent, TRBV28, TRBJ1-2 and TRBJ2-5 were the favored segments.

Note on this clonotype: Its specificity is unknown.

Time point described: newly diagnosed GD, antithyroid drugs for less than 3 months. PBMCs were the source of the RNA used for TCR sequencing. These data were likewise used in another study, on T cells in Graves' hyperthyroidism and ophthalmopathy. As that study records: An absence of ophthalmopathy progression within 18 months meant stable Graves' hyperthyroidism. Used for diagnoses were clinical symptoms, serum thyroxine and TRAb, thyroid ultrasound and orbital computed tomography. Most thyroid clonotypes that were expanded above 0.001 also turned up in blood.

V is TRBV5-4 and J is TRBJ2-1; the match to TRBD2 covers 10 bases. This specimen was peripheral blood mononuclear cells (PBMCs), taken at new diagnosis, from a patient treated with antithyroid drugs. The source of this sequence is a woman aged 25 to 45 with Graves disease. For the CDR3, the DNA is TGTGCCAGCAGCTTAGGGGGACTAGCGAGCTCCTACAATGAGCAGTTCTTC. Amino acids: CASSLGGLASSYNEQFF.